This T cell receptor beta chain was recorded in a study of shared clonotypes between healthy human individuals. Study results and caveats: Roughly 5% of naive CD4 clonotypes were common to four donors.

V lost 4 bases to trimming and J lost 1 base; unmatched junction nucleotides: 15. The CDR3 is 19 residues long. Looked up from germline, CDR1 is SGHRS and CDR2 is YFSETQ. With respect to this clone: The target antigen is unknown.

For each subset, genomic DNA was distributed in equal portions over several immunoSEQ plates. TCRdb's table, derived via immunoSEQ multiplex PCR, lists solely in-frame clones and lacks some. The sample shows about 2 million clones, about 95% of them seen only once. The naive CD8 fraction comprised CD45RO-negative cells positively selected for CCR7 and excluded terminally differentiated effector memory CD45RA+ cells. The chain has TRBV5-1 and TRBJ2-3, with TRBD1 identical over 10 bases. This sequence was found in a man aged 18 to 29 in good health. Sequenced: naive CD8+ T cells sorted from blood. In DNA form, the CDR3 reads TGCGCCAGCAGCCCCGGGACAGGGGAGGTTTGGCAAGGCACAGATACGCAGTATTTT. It codes for CASSPGTGEVWQGTDTQYF.